This TCR beta chain was profiled in a study of CD4 T cells in relation to SARS-CoV-2 and coronaviruses. The repertoire was sequenced with immunoSEQ multiplex PCR; TCRdb's copy has only in-frame clones and lacks some. The table includes about 65,000 clones, 85% to 90% detected once. Unexposed donor CD4+ T cells date from 2011-2018, before the COVID-19 pandemic. Germline assignment: CDR1 SGHTA and CDR2 FQGTGA. V lost 4 bases to trimming and J lost 7 bases; unmatched junction nucleotides: 9. CDR3 length: 15 residues. The specimen was memory CD4+ T cells from PBMCs. The TCR sequence derives from a human donor in good health. The chain has TRBV7-3 and TRBJ2-1, with TRBD1 identical over 8 bases. CDR3 sequence: CASSSTRTGNNEQFF. CDR3 coding DNA: TGTGCCAGCAGCTCGACTAGGACAGGGAATAATGAGCAGTTCTTC.